The 11 T cell receptor beta chains below come from one sample, sequenced in a study of T cells in localized non-small cell lung cancer. The method was immunoSEQ multiplex PCR; TCRdb's version includes in-frame clones alone and lacks a portion of them. The sample shows roughly 36,000 clones, roughly three quarters of them seen only once. Sequencing used PBMCs, obtained before any cancer treatment. These receptor sequences come from a woman aged 40-69 years with stage II squamous cell lung carcinoma.

The chain is built from TRBV7-2 and TRBJ2-1; possible D gene TRBD2, 6 bases. Germline loops: CDR1 SGHTA, CDR2 FQGNSA. The V gene lost 5 bases and the J gene lost 12 bases, with 14 bases spanning the gap. The CDR3 covers 12 residues. The DNA for the CDR3 is TGTGCCAGCAGCCTGCTGGGGGGTCGGCAGTTCTTC. Encoded protein: CASSLLGGRQFF.

The V call is TRBV9, the J call TRBJ2-3; D unresolved. The CDR3 has 17 amino acids. V lost 0 bases and J 5 bases, leaving 19 bases between the germline ends. Germline loops: CDR1 SGDLS, CDR2 YYNGEE. The CDR3 coding sequence is TGTGCCAGCAGCGTAGAGTCGTCGTCGACAAGGAGAGATACGCAGTATTTT. Translated, it gives CASSVESSSTRRDTQYF.

The V and J genes are TRBV2 and TRBJ1-5; D perhaps matches TRBD1 (6 bases). V was pared by 7 bases and J by 5 bases, with 15 bases between. This CDR3 comprises 14 residues. The germline V gene encodes CDR1 SNHLY and CDR2 FYNNEI. CDR3 loop: CASTGGRLDQPQHF. CDR3 bases: TGTGCCAGCACGGGGGGGCGGTTGGATCAGCCCCAGCATTTT.

This rearrangement joins TRBV18 to TRBJ1-5, with TRBD1 matching over 11 bases. Germline V CDR1 and CDR2: KGHSH, LQKENI. V shed 5 bases, J shed 9 bases, and the junction held 9 bases outside the gene matches. The CDR3 runs to 15 residues. The CDR3 loop is CASSSGQGAEGPQHF. Here the CDR3 DNA reads TGTGCCAGCTCATCAGGACAGGGGGCCGAAGGGCCCCAGCATTTT. Full variable domain (rest looked up from reference TRBV18 and TRBJ1-5): NAGVMQNPRHLVRRRGQEARLRCSPMKGHSHVYWYRQLPEEGLKFMVYLQKENIIDESGMPKERFSAEFPKEGPSILRIQQVVRGDSAAYFCASSSGQGAEGPQHFGDGTRLSIL.

The rearrangement links TRBV5-1 to TRBJ1-6, with unresolved D. V lost 4 bases to trimming and J lost 9 bases, with 14 bases between them. CDR1 is SGHRS, CDR2 YFSETQ, per germline. There are 14 residues in the CDR3. As DNA, the CDR3 is TGCGCCAGCAGCCCAGACGCCAATCGTTCACCCCTCCACTTT. Translating gives CASSPDANRSPLHF. Complete variable domain (other parts from reference TRBV5-1 and TRBJ1-6): KAGVTQTPRYLIKTRGQQVTLSCSPISGHRSVSWYQQTPGQGLQFLFEYFSETQRNKGNFPGRFSGRQFSNSRSEMNVSTLELGDSALYLCASSPDANRSPLHFGNGTRLTVT.

This chain joins TRBV7-9 and TRBJ1-1; 7 bases are shared with TRBD1. CDR3 length: 14 residues. V lost 2 bases, J lost 4 bases, and 4 bases stayed unmatched. Germline V CDR1 and CDR2: SEHNR, FQNEAQ (reference sequence). In DNA form, the CDR3 reads TGTGCCAGCAGCTTATCCAGGGGGAGCACTGAAGCTTTCTTT. Encoded protein: CASSLSRGSTEAFF.

This chain connects TRBV5-1 to TRBJ2-1; D perhaps matches TRBD2 (6 bases). V gave up 6 bases and J gave up 4 bases, with 17 bases separating them. The CDR3 is 15 amino acids. In germline, CDR1 is SGHRS, CDR2 YFSETQ. CDR3 coding DNA: TGCGCCAGCAACCGAGCGGGTGGGCCTTACAATGAGCAGTTCTTC. It codes for CASNRAGGPYNEQFF.

This clone was detected only a few times. The J gene is TRBJ1-1, the V gene TRBV7-6; no firm D call. With 5 bases removed from V and 1 base from J, the gap between germline ends came to 8 bases. CDR1 is SGHVS and CDR2 is FNYEAQ in the germline V gene. The CDR3 loop spans 13 amino acids. The CDR3: CASSASWNTEAFF. The CDR3 coding sequence is TGTGCCAGCAGCGCTTCATGGAACACTGAAGCTTTCTTT.

Only one count was recorded for this clone. V usage is TRBV6-5 and J usage is TRBJ1-5; D call uncertain. This CDR3 spans 13 amino acids. Trimming removed 4 bases at V and 4 bases at J, with 8 bases between. Germline V gives CDR1 MNHEY, CDR2 SVGAGI. The CDR3 here is CASSSRPNQPQHF. CDR3 DNA: TGTGCCAGCAGTTCCCGGCCGAATCAGCCCCAGCATTTT.

The CDR3 region is CASSSSGTEAFF. In nucleotides, the CDR3 is TGTGCCAGCAGTTCTTCCGGGACAGAAGCTTTCTTT. This chain links TRBV28 with TRBJ1-1; possibly TRBD1 for D (6 bases). CDR3 length: 12 residues. V lost 4 bases and J 8 bases, leaving 11 bases between the germline ends. CDR1 MDHEN and CDR2 SYDVKM come from the germline V gene.

The chain recombines TRBV7-9 with TRBJ1-4; a weak D match, TRBD1 (6 bases). This CDR3 is built from 12 residues. V was clipped by 4 bases and J by 8 bases, with 8 bases between them. Germline-derived CDR1 and CDR2 are SEHNR and FQNEAQ (reference sequence). The CDR3 bases are TGTGCCAGCAGCTCGCAGGGGGAAAAACTGTTTTTT. It yields the protein CASSSQGEKLFF.